These 7 T cell receptor beta chains came from one sample sequenced in a study of spatial heterogeneity in lung cancer. TCRdb re-called the 5' RACE reads through MiXCR, storing one row per CDR3 protein. The sample carries 30,000 to 45,000 distinct CDR3 sequences, roughly 8% recorded once. Regarding time point: sample taken at primary tumor resection. The sample consisted of PBMCs, taken at surgery. The receptors were gathered from a male donor with early-stage non-small cell lung cancer.

This clonotype has more than one count but fewer than ten. The junction shows a germline mismatch at one end, possibly a read error. V usage is TRBV7-7 and J usage is TRBJ2-5; 10 nucleotides align to TRBD1. This CDR3 is 18 amino acids long. CDR1 is SSHAT, CDR2 FNYEAQ, per germline (reference sequence). DNA for the CDR3: TGTGCTAGCAGCTTTAGTTCCCTCCGGGACAGGGGAAGGGAGACCCAGTACTTC. This sequence encodes CASSFSSLRDRGRETQYF.

This clonotype was observed at least ten times. The chain uses TRBV11-3 and TRBJ2-6, with 7 nucleotides matching TRBD1. The CDR3 extends over 17 amino acids. Germline V gene data show CDR1 as SGHNT and CDR2 as YENEEA. Trimming at V came to 5 bases and at J to 0 bases, leaving 7 bases not matched to a gene. The DNA of the CDR3 is TGTGCCAGCAGCACCGGGACAGATAGCTCTGGGGCCAACGTCCTGACTTTC. As protein: CASSTGTDSSGANVLTF.

This clonotype was observed at least ten times. The rearrangement uses TRBV28 and TRBJ1-1; weak D call: TRBD1 (6 bases). CDR1 is MDHEN, CDR2 SYDVKM, per germline. The CDR3 length is 16 residues. Trimming cost V 5 bases and J 3 bases, with 19 bases left between them. The CDR3 loop is CASSPASGEMDTEAFF. CDR3 nucleotide sequence: TGTGCCAGCAGTCCCGCGTCAGGGGAAATGGACACTGAAGCTTTCTTT.

The table lists this clonotype with many counts. The chain recombines TRBV30 with TRBJ2-1; D remains ambiguous. With 2 bases removed from V and 8 bases from J, the gap between germline ends came to 7 bases. CDR3 length equals 11 residues. Germline V gene sequence: CDR1 GTSNPN, CDR2 SVGIG (reference sequence). This chain's CDR3 is CAWSRADEQFF. In nucleotides, the CDR3 is TGTGCCTGGAGTCGTGCGGATGAGCAGTTCTTC.

This clonotype was seen many times. This sequence joins TRBV28 and TRBJ2-7; D call uncertain. The germline gives CDR1 MDHEN, CDR2 SYDVKM. V lost 2 bases and J lost 7, with 9 bases in between. The CDR3 length is 12 residues. The CDR3 is CASSLGLGEQYV. The CDR3 nucleotides are TGTGCCAGCAGTTTAGGGTTAGGGGAGCAGTACGTC.

The V gene is TRBV12-3 or TRBV12-4, the J gene TRBJ2-2; 10 bases match TRBD2. The CDR3 runs to 16 residues. V was pared by 6 bases and J by 5 bases, with 9 bases of the junction left unmatched. This chain's CDR3 is CASSRGLAEGTGELFF. CDR3 DNA sequence: TGTGCCAGCAGCCGTGGACTAGCGGAGGGGACCGGGGAGCTGTTTTTT.

The J gene is TRBJ2-7, the V gene TRBV5-1; D might be TRBD1 (5 bases). The CDR3 consists of 15 residues. Deletions cut 0 bases from V and 5 bases from J, with 15 bases between. Germline-derived CDR1 and CDR2 are SGHRS and YFSETQ. The CDR3 here is CASSLAGPGINEQYV. Written as DNA, the CDR3 is TGCGCCAGCAGCTTGGCCGGGCCAGGGATCAACGAGCAGTACGTC.